These 16 T cell receptor beta chains share one sample of origin, sequenced in a study of shared clonotypes between healthy human individuals. The naive CD8 subset, CD45RO-negative cells positively selected for CCR7, excluded terminally differentiated effector memory CD45RA+ cells. Generated by immunoSEQ multiplex PCR, the TCRdb table keeps only in-frame clones and is missing some. Of under 2,000,000 clones listed, 85% to 95% are singletons. Input material: naive CD8+ T cells sorted from blood. Receptors originate from a man aged 18-30 years in good health.

The genes are TRBV9 and TRBJ2-1, with 9 bases identical to TRBD2. Unmatched junction bases numbered 7, after V lost 4 bases and J lost 5 bases. The CDR3 has 15 amino acids. Germline V gene data show CDR1 as SGDLS and CDR2 as YYNGEE. For the CDR3, the DNA is TGTGCCAGCAGCCGAGCGGGGGGCCCTCACAATGAGCAGTTCTTC. This gives the protein CASSRAGGPHNEQFF.

The V and J genes are TRBV6-5 and TRBJ2-1; unclear D gene. The V end lost 2 bases, the J end lost 0 bases, and 11 bases lay between the germline ends. Per the germline V gene, CDR1 is MNHEY and CDR2 is SVGAGI. The CDR3 is 16 residues long. The DNA of the CDR3 is TGTGCCAGCAGTTACCCTATAGATAGCTCCTACAATGAGCAGTTCTTC. This gives the protein CASSYPIDSSYNEQFF.

On this clone: Other DNA sequences in the same sample also yield this CDR3. This chain joins TRBV7-6 and TRBJ2-7; D unresolved. The CDR3 contains 13 residues. Trimming took off 0 bases at V and 4 bases at J, with 7 bases between the two ends. CDR1 and CDR2 (germline): SGHVS, FNYEAQ. CDR3 in DNA: TGTGCCAGCAGCTTAGCCAGCGCATACGAGCAGTACTTC. Encoded protein: CASSLASAYEQYF.

The chain links TRBV13 to TRBJ1-3; TRBD1 aligns across 8 bases. Trimming removed 4 bases from V and 0 bases from J; junction bases left unmatched: 5. Germline V gene lookup returns CDR1 PRHDT and CDR2 FYEKMQ (reference sequence). This CDR3 region has 16 residues. The CDR3 region is CASSSIGQGSGNTIYF. The DNA of the CDR3 is TGTGCCAGCAGCTCAATAGGACAGGGCTCTGGAAACACCATATATTTT. Variable domain in full (rest from reference TRBV13 and TRBJ1-3): AAGVIQSPRHLIKEKRETATLKCYPIPRHDTVYWYQQGPGQDPQFLISFYEKMQSDKGSIPDRFSAQQFSDYHSELNMSSLELGDSALYFCASSSIGQGSGNTIYFGEGSWLTVV.

The chain links TRBV5-4 to TRBJ2-2, with D hard to call. CDR3 size: 16 residues. Germline lookup yields CDR1 SGHNT and CDR2 YYREEE (reference sequence). Trimming took 0 bases from V and 5 from J, leaving 14 bases between them. In DNA, the CDR3 is TGTGCCAGCAGCTTGGGCAGCCCGTTGGGGACCGGGGAGCTGTTTTTT. Translating gives CASSLGSPLGTGELFF.

This clone was counted between two and nine times. V is TRBV10-2 and J is TRBJ2-7; D might be TRBD1 (6 bases). The CDR3 sequence is 13 residues long. V dropped 5 bases and J dropped 3 bases, with 11 bases sitting between them. Per the germline V gene, CDR1 is WSHSY and CDR2 is SAAADI. The CDR3 loop is CASSPGQLYEQYF. For the CDR3, the DNA is TGCGCCAGCAGTCCCGGACAGCTCTACGAGCAGTACTTC.

The V and J genes are TRBV7-9 and TRBJ1-5; weak D call: TRBD1 (5 bases). The CDR3 length is 14 residues. Trimming stripped 5 bases from V and 0 bases from J, with 8 bases between. Germline values: CDR1 SEHNR, CDR2 FQNEAQ (reference sequence). The CDR3 protein is CASSRDSSNQPQHF. For the CDR3, the DNA is TGTGCCAGCAGCCGAGACAGTAGCAATCAGCCCCAGCATTTT.

This clone has only a few counts. The chain uses TRBV5-1 and TRBJ1-1; D is undetermined. The CDR3 has 13 amino acids. V was pared by 4 bases and J by 1 base, with 8 bases between. Germline CDR1 reads SGHRS; CDR2 reads YFSETQ. The DNA of the CDR3 is TGCGCCAGCAGCACTGACGGGAACACTGAAGCTTTCTTT. The encoded protein is CASSTDGNTEAFF.

For this clone: Other DNA sequences within the sample encode an identical CDR3. This chain connects TRBV13 to TRBJ2-1, with D maybe TRBD1 (6 bases). Trimming pared 2 bases from V and 7 bases from J, leaving 6 bases between. Germline V lookup: CDR1 PRHDT, CDR2 FYEKMQ (reference sequence). This CDR3 comprises 12 residues. The CDR3 region has the DNA TGTGCCAGCAGCTTAACAGGGAATGAGCAGTTCTTC. Protein: CASSLTGNEQFF.

Worth noting for this clone: At the DNA level, this CDR3 is encoded by other sequences in the same sample as well. The chain carries TRBV11-2 and TRBJ2-7; no clear D. V gave up 3 bases and J gave up 0 bases, with 9 bases separating them. The CDR3 has 14 residues. The germline V gene encodes CDR1 SGHAT and CDR2 FQNNGV. Written as DNA, the CDR3 is TGTGCCAGCAGCTTTGGCGCCGGCTCCTACGAGCAGTACTTC. This gives the protein CASSFGAGSYEQYF.

V usage is TRBV6-6 and J usage is TRBJ2-2; D unclear. Germline V gene sequence: CDR1 MNHNY, CDR2 SVGAGI (reference sequence). V was trimmed by 4 bases and J by 6 bases, leaving 9 bases between them. CDR3 size: 13 residues. The CDR3 DNA reads TGTGCCAGCAGTTCTCCTAGTGCCGGGGAGCTGTTTTTT. Protein product: CASSSPSAGELFF.

The chain joins TRBV11-1 to TRBJ2-1; TRBD2 aligns across 8 bases. Per the germline V gene, CDR1 is SGHAT and CDR2 is FQDESV (reference sequence). The CDR3 contains 14 residues. V shed 5 bases, J shed 10 bases, and the junction held 10 bases outside the gene matches. In DNA, the CDR3 is TGTGCCAGCAGCACCAGCGGGGGTTCGGTGGAGCAGTTCTTC. This translates into CASSTSGGSVEQFF.

The chain is built from TRBV7-9 and TRBJ2-7; D possibly corresponds to TRBD2 (5 bases). In germline, CDR1 is SEHNR, CDR2 FQNEAQ (reference sequence). This CDR3 region has 15 residues. V was shortened by 4 bases and J by 2 bases, with 15 bases between the two germline ends. The CDR3 DNA reads as TGTGCCAGCAGCTCGATGCCTGTGGGAGCCTACGAGCAGTACTTC. It encodes CASSSMPVGAYEQYF.

The chain joins TRBV27 to TRBJ2-5; a possible D gene is TRBD2 (5 bases). Germline V gives CDR1 MNHEY, CDR2 SMNVEV (reference sequence). The CDR3 runs 15 residues. Trimming pared 4 bases from V and 1 base from J, leaving 13 bases between. Here the CDR3 reads CASSSLREVQETQYF. The CDR3 DNA reads TGTGCCAGCAGTTCTTTGAGGGAAGTCCAAGAGACCCAGTACTTC.

The rearrangement uses TRBV7-9 and TRBJ2-6; no clear D. CDR1 SEHNR and CDR2 FQNEAQ come from the germline V gene (reference sequence). V lost 5 bases and J 0 bases, leaving 14 bases between the germline ends. CDR3 size: 17 residues. The chain's CDR3 is CASSRPMASSGANVLTF. The CDR3 DNA reads as TGTGCCAGCAGCCGGCCTATGGCCAGCTCTGGGGCCAACGTCCTGACTTTC.

Comments on this clone: One end of the junction varies from germline; a read error may be responsible. J is TRBJ2-2 and V is TRBV30; tentative D call: TRBD1 (5 bases). The CDR3 consists of 17 residues. The V gene's germline CDR1 is GTSNPN and CDR2 SVGIG (reference sequence). CDR3 amino acids: CAWIGAGAFMNAGELFF. The DNA for the CDR3 is TGTGCCTGGATTGGGGCAGGAGCCTTTATGAACGCCGGGGAGCTGTTTTTT.